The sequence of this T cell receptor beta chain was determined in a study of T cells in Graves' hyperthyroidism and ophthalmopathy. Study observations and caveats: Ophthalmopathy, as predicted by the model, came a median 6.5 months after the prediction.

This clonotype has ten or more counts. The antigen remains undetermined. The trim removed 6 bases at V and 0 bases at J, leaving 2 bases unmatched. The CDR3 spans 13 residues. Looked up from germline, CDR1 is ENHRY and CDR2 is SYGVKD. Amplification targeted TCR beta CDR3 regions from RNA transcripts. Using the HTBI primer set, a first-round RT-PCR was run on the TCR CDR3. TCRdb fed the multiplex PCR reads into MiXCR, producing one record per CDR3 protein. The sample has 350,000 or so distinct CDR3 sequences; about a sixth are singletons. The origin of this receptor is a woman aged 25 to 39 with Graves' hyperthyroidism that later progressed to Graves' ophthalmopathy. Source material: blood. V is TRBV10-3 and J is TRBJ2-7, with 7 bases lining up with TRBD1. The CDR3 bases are TGTGCCATCAGGGGGACAGTCTCCTACGAGCAGTACTTC. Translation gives CAIRGTVSYEQYF.